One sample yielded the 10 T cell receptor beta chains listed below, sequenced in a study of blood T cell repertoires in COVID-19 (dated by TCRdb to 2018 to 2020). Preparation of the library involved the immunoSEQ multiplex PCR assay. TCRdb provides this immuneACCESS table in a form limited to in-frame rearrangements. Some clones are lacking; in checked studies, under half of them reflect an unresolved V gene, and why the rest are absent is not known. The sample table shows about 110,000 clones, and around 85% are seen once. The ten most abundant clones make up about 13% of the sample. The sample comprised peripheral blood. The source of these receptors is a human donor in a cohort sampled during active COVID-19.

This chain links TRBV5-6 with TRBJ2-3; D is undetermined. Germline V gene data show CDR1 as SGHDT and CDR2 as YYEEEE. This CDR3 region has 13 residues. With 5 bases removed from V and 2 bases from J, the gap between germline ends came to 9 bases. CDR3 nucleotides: TGTGCCAGCAGTTTATCTTACACAGATACGCAGTATTTT. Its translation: CASSLSYTDTQYF. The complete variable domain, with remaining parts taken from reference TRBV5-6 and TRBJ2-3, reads DAGVTQSPTHLIKTRGQQVTLRCSPKSGHDTVSWYQQALGQGPQFIFQYYEEEERQRGNFPDRFSGHQFPNYSSELNVNALLLGDSALYLCASSLSYTDTQYFGPGTRLTVL.

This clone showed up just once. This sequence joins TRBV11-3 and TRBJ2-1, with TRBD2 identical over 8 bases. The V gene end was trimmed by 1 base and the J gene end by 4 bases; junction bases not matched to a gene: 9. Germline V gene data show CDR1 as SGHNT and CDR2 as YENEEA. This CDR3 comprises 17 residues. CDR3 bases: TGTGCCAGCAGCTTAGCCCACGGGACTAGACCATACAATGAGCAGTTCTTC. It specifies CASSLAHGTRPYNEQFF.

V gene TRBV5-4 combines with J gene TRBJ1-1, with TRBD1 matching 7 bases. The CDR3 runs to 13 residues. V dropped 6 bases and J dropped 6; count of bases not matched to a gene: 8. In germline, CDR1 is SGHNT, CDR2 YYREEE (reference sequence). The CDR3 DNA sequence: TGTGCCAGCAAGAGACAGGGATACCCTGAAGCTTTCTTT. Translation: CASKRQGYPEAFF.

CDR3 DNA sequence: TGTGCCAGTTCCGAGGGACAGCCAGCGAGGAATCAGCCCCAGCATTTT. Its protein is CASSEGQPARNQPQHF. This chain links TRBV19 with TRBJ1-5; 7 bases are shared with TRBD1. J was trimmed by 4 bases and V by 8 bases; bases with no gene match: 14. Germline V CDR1 and CDR2: LNHDA, SQIVND (reference sequence). CDR3 size: 16 residues.

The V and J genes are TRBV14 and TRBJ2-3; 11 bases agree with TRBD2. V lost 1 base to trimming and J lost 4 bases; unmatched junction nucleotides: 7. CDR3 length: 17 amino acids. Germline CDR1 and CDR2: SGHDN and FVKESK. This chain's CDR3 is CASSQALLAGVPDTQYF. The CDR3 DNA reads TGTGCCAGCAGCCAAGCGCTACTAGCGGGGGTCCCAGATACGCAGTATTTT.

DNA of the CDR3: TGTGCCTGTCCGCTAGCGTCGGGTGGGGATGAGCAGTTCTTC. It translates to CACPLASGGDEQFF. This chain connects TRBV30 to TRBJ2-1; TRBD2 might be the D (6 bases). Germline V gene lookup returns CDR1 GTSNPN and CDR2 SVGIG (reference sequence). This CDR3 contains 14 residues. V was pared by 6 bases and J by 8 bases, with 20 bases between.

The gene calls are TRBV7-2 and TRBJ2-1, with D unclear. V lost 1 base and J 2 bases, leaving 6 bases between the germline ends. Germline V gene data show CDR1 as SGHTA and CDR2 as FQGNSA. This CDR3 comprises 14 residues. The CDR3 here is CASSLGPAYNEQFF. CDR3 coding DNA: TGTGCCAGCAGCTTAGGTCCCGCCTACAATGAGCAGTTCTTC.

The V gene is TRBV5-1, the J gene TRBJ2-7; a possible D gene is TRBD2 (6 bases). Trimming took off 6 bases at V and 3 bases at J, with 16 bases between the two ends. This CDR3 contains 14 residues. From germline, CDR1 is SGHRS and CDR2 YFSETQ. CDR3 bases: TGCGCCAGCACCAACTCAGGGACTCTCTACGAGCAGTACTTC. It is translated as CASTNSGTLYEQYF.

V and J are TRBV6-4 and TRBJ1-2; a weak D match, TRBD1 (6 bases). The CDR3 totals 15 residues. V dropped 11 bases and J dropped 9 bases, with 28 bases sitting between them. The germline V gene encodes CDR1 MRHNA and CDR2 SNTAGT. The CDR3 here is CALKDSGHQILSYTF. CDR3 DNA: TGTGCCCTAAAGGATTCGGGACACCAGATTTTGAGCTACACCTTC.

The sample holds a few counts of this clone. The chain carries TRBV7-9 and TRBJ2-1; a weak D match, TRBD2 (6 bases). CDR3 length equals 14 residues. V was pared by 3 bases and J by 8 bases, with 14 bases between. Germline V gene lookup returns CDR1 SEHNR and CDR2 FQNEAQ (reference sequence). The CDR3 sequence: CASSFSPSGDEQFF. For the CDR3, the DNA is TGTGCCAGCAGCTTCTCTCCGTCGGGGGATGAGCAGTTCTTC.